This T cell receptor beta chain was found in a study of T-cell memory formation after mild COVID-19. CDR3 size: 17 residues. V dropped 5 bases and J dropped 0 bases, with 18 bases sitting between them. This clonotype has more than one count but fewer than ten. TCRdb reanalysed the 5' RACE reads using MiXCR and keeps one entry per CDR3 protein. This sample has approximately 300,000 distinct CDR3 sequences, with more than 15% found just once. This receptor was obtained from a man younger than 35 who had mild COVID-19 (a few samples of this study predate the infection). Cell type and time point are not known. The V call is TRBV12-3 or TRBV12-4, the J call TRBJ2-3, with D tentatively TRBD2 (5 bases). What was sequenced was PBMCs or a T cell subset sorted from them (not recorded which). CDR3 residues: CASSPPLGRGSTDTQYF. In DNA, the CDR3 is TGTGCCAGCAGTCCTCCGTTGGGTCGGGGAAGCACAGATACGCAGTATTTT.